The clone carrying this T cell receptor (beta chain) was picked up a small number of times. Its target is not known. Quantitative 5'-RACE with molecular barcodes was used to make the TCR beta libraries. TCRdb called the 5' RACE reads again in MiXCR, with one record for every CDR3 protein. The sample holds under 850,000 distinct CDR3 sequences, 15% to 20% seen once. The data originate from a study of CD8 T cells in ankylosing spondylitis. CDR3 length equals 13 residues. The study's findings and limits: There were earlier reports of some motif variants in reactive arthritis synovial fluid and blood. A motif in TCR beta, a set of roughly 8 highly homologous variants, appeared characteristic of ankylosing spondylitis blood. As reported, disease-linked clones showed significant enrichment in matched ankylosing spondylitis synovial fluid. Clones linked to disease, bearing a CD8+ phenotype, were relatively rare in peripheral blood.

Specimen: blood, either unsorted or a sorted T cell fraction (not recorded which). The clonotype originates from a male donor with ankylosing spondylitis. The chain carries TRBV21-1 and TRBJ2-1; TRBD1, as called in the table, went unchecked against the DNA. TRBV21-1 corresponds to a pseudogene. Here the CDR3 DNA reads TGTGCCAGCAGCAAACCGGACAGGGTTGAGCAGTTCTTC. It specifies CASSKPDRVEQFF.